Listed below are T cell receptor beta chains from one sample, sequenced in a study of T-cell reconstitution after alpha-beta-depleted transplantation in children. TCRdb re-called the PCR reads through MiXCR, storing one row per CDR3 protein. The sample comprises 500,000 to 650,000 distinct CDR3 sequences, 10% to 12% of which are singletons, and 12% to 15% rests with the top ten. The sample was PBMCs, mostly from graft donor cells, taken 180 days after TCRalphabeta/CD19-depleted stem cell transplant. Receptors were obtained from a female patient aged 2-9 years who had a stem cell transplant for aplastic anemia, so the T cells may come from the graft donor. CDR3s include the opening cysteine and the closing phenylalanine or tryptophan. D genes are given only for firm matches. Where a row states a size, it is once, few, many or the class of an expanded clone; other rows omit it.

>TRBV29-1|TRBJ1-3|few|.
TGCAGCGTGTCCCATTCAGGGGCCTTAGACACCATATATTTT
CSVSHSGALDTIYF
>TRBV7-2|TRBJ2-2|.|TRBD2
TGTGCCAGCAGCTTGTTCCGGGAGGCAAACACCGGGGAGCTGTTTTTT
CASSLFREANTGELFF
>TRBV5-1|TRBJ2-2|many|.
TGCGCCAGCAGCTGGCCTGAGGCGACGGTGGACACCGGGGAGCTGTTTTTT
CASSWPEATVDTGELFF
>TRBV28|TRBJ1-1|.|.
TGTGCCAGCAGTAACGGCTTGAACACTGAAGCTTTCTTT
CASSNGLNTEAFF
>TRBV5-1|TRBJ2-1|.|.
TGCGCCAGCCGCTTGCTTGGGGATGAGCAGTTCTTT
CASRLLGDEQFF
>TRBV15|TRBJ2-5|few|TRBD2
TGTGCCACCAGCAGAGATGCGGTAGCGGGAGTCGCCCCCGGGACCCAGTACTTC
CATSRDAVAGVAPGTQYF
>TRBV15|TRBJ1-1|few|.
TGTGCCACCAGCAGAGATCCCTACGGAGAGGTGAGCACTGAAGCTTTCTTT
CATSRDPYGEVSTEAFF
>TRBV7-2|TRBJ1-2|.|TRBD1
TGTGCCAGCAGCTTAGCCCGCGACAGGGGTTTCTATGGCTACAGCTTC
CASSLARDRGFYGYSF
>TRBV6-1|TRBJ2-5|.|TRBD2
TGTGCCAGCAAAGGGGGAAGCGGGGGGCGAGAGACCCAGTACTTC
CASKGGSGGRETQYF
>TRBV5-4|TRBJ2-1|few|TRBD2
TGTGCCAGCAGCCTGGTAGTACTAGCGGGAGGGCCTCGGGAGCAGTTCTTC
CASSLVVLAGGPREQFF
>TRBV7-3|TRBJ2-1|.|.
TGTGCCAGCAGCTCACTCGGGCGGGCTCCCTACAATGAGCAGTTCTTC
CASSSLGRAPYNEQFF
>TRBV29-1|TRBJ1-2|.|TRBD1
TGCAGCGTTGACGACAGGGGGCTAGTCTATGGCTACACCTTC
CSVDDRGLVYGYTF
>TRBV28|TRBJ2-1|.|TRBD1
TGTGCCAGCAGTTTAAAGGGACAGGGCCGCCCCAATGAGCAGTTCTTC
CASSLKGQGRPNEQFF
>TRBV14|TRBJ2-1|few|TRBD2
TGTGCCAGCAGCCGGACTAGCGGGAGACCCTACAATGAGCAGTTCTTC
CASSRTSGRPYNEQFF
>TRBV25-1|TRBJ2-2|many|.
TGTGCCAGCAGTGAGGCCGGGGAGCTGTTTTTT
CASSEAGELFF
>TRBV20-1|TRBJ1-6|few|.
TGCAGTGCTAGAGAGCCACCCCTCCACTTT
CSAREPPLHF
>TRBV28|TRBJ1-4|few|.
TGTGCCAGCAGTTTTCCTCTCCAGGCTAATGAAAAACTGTTTTTT
CASSFPLQANEKLFF
>TRBV12-3/TRBV12-4|TRBJ1-2|few|TRBD1
TGTGCCAGCCAGGACAGGGCGGGCTATGGCTACACCTTC
CASQDRAGYGYTF
>TRBV6-5|TRBJ2-1|few|TRBD2
TGTGCCAGCAGTTGGGGACTAGCGGGAGTACCGGATGAGCAGTTCTTC
CASSWGLAGVPDEQFF
>TRBV20-1|TRBJ2-7|.|TRBD2
TGCAGTGCTAGAGATCGGGGACTAGCGGGAGTCTACGAGCAGTACTTC
CSARDRGLAGVYEQYF
>TRBV28|TRBJ1-5|.|.
TGTGCCAGCAGTTTTGGCGGGCAGGGGAGACGACAGCCCCAGCATTTT
CASSFGGQGRRQPQHF
>TRBV30|TRBJ1-2|.|.
TGTGCCTGGAGTGTACTAAGTTTAGGAGCGACAAGCTATGGCTACACCTTC
CAWSVLSLGATSYGYTF
>TRBV20-1|TRBJ2-5|few|.
TGCAGTGCTAGATCCCCCAGCGATCAAGAGACCCAGTACTTC
CSARSPSDQETQYF
>TRBV12-3/TRBV12-4|TRBJ2-3|many|.
TGTGCCAGCAGTTTAGGCGGCGGGGTCCTACATACGCAGTATTTT
CASSLGGGVLHTQYF
>TRBV5-1|TRBJ2-1|few|.
TGCGCCAGCAGCTTGCGCTGGCGCTCCCGAGTCCAAACTAATGAGCAGTTCTTC
CASSLRWRSRVQTNEQFF
>TRBV12-3/TRBV12-4|TRBJ1-2|.|.
TGTGCCAGCAGTTTAGGGACAACTAACTATGGCTACACCTTC
CASSLGTTNYGYTF
>TRBV3-1|TRBJ1-4|.|.
TGTGCCAGCAGCCAGGAGGGGGGGCTCGGTGAAAAACTGTTTTTT
CASSQEGGLGEKLFF
>TRBV7-9|TRBJ2-7|few|.
TGTGCCAGCAGCACCCCTTTGACGTACGAGCAGTACTTC
CASSTPLTYEQYF
>TRBV24-1|TRBJ2-6|many|.
TGTGCCACCAGTGACAGAACAGGGATCTCTGGGGCCAACGTCCTGACTTTC
CATSDRTGISGANVLTF
>TRBV20-1|TRBJ2-3|.|.
TGCAGTGGCCGTCGTATGGATACGCAGTATTTT
CSGRRMDTQYF
>TRBV5-1|TRBJ2-2|.|.
TGCGCCAGCAGCTTGGATTTTTTAGCCGGACAAAACACCGGGGAGCTGTTTTTT
CASSLDFLAGQNTGELFF
>TRBV10-3|TRBJ2-7|few|TRBD1
TGTGCCATCAGTGATCCGGACAGGGCCTCCTACGAGCAGTACTTC
CAISDPDRASYEQYF
>TRBV7-2|TRBJ2-3|.|TRBD2
TGTGCCAGCAGCTTAGCGCCAGCGGGGGGGCAGGTTAGGCAGTATTTT
CASSLAPAGGQVRQYF
>TRBV4-2|TRBJ2-1|.|TRBD2
TGTGCCAGCAGCCAACGGACTAGCGGGAGTACGTTCCAGTCCTTC
CASSQRTSGSTFQSF
>TRBV4-3|TRBJ1-2|few|TRBD1
TGCGCCAGCAGCGGCGGGACAGGGGGCGGGTATGGCTACACCTTC
CASSGGTGGGYGYTF